In this sample, the clone carrying this TCR beta chain turned up a few times. Its antigen is as yet unknown. This sample was taken from a study of post-analysis software for immune sequencing data. With V trimmed by 3 bases and J by 5 bases, 3 bases remained unmatched. CDR1 is DFQATT and CDR2 is SNEGSKA in the germline V gene (reference sequence). This CDR3 region has 13 residues. Every TCR beta cDNA library bore unique molecular identifiers. Approximately 500,000 cDNA molecules were obtained per 1 to 10 million input T cells. TCRdb reprocessed the PCR reads with MiXCR, giving one entry per CDR3 protein. Among roughly 670,000 distinct CDR3 sequences listed, approximately 60% were seen once. Study-wide findings and caveats: F measure showed strong co-clustering of same-batch samples. Higher frequency in patients than in controls was seen for five TRBV segments, with TRBV5-6, TRBV5-1 and TRBV20-1 among them. Controls showed significantly higher normalized Chao1 diversity than did multiple sclerosis patients.

The chain recombines TRBV20-1 with TRBJ1-2, with 10 nucleotides matching TRBD1. The clonotype was recovered from a girl between 2 and 10 years old with multiple sclerosis. Material: blood. This CDR3 is CSARTGGDYGYTF. The CDR3 region has the DNA TGCAGTGCTAGGACAGGGGGCGATTATGGCTACACCTTC.